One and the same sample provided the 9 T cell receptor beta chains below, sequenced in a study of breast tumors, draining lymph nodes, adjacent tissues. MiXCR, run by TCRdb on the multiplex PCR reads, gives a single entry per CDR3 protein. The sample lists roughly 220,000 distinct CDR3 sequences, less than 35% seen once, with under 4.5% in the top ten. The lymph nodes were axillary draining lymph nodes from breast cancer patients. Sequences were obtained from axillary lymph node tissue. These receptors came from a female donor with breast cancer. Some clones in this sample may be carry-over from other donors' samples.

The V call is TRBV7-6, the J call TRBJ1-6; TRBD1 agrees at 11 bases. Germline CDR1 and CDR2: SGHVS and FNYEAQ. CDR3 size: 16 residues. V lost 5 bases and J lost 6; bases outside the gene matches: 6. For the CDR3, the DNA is TGTGCCAGCAGCCCCAGAGGGACAGGGGGTAATTCACCCCTCCACTTT. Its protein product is CASSPRGTGGNSPLHF.

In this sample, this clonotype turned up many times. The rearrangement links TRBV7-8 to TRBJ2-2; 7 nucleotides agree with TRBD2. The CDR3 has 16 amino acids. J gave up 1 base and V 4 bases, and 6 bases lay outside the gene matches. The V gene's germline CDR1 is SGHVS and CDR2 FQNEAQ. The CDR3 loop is CASSSLGGGNTGELFF. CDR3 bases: TGTGCCAGCAGCTCCCTGGGGGGGGGGAACACCGGGGAGCTGTTTTTT.

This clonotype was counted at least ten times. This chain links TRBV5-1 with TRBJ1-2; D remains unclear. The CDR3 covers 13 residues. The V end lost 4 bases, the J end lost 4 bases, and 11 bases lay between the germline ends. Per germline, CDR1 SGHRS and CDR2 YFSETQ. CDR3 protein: CASSVREGYGYTF. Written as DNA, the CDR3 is TGCGCCAGCAGCGTCCGGGAAGGCTATGGCTACACCTTC.

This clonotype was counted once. The CDR3 is CASSMWANSPLHF. CDR3 in DNA: TGTGCCAGTAGTATGTGGGCGAATTCACCCCTCCACTTT. The rearrangement joins TRBV19 to TRBJ1-6; no definite D call. V lost 3 bases and J lost 7, with 7 bases in between. Germline V gives CDR1 LNHDA, CDR2 SQIVND (reference sequence). CDR3 size: 13 residues.

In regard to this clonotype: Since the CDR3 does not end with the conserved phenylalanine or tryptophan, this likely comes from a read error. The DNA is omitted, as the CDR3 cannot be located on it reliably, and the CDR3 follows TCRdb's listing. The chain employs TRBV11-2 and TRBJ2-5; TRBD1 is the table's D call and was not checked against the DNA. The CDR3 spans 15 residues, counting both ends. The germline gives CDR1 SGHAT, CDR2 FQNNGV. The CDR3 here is CASSLARDYGYTFGS.

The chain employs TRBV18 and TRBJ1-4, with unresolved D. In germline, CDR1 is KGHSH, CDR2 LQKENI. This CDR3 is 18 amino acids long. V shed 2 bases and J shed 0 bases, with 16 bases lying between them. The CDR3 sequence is CASSPKSPASATNEKLFF. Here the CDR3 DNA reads TGTGCCAGCTCACCAAAATCTCCGGCATCTGCAACTAATGAAAAACTGTTTTTT.

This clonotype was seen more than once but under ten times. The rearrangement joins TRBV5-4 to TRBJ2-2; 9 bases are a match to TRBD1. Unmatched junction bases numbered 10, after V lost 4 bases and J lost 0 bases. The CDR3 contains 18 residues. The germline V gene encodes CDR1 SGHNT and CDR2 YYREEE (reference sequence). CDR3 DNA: TGTGCCAGCAGCCCGGGACAGGGAATAATAACGAACACCGGGGAGCTGTTTTTT. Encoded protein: CASSPGQGIITNTGELFF.

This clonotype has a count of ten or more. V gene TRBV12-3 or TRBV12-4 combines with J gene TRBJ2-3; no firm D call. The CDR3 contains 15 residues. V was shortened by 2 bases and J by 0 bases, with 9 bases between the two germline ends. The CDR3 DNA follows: TGTGCCAGCAGTTTAACGGGTTTGAGCACAGATACGCAGTATTTT. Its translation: CASSLTGLSTDTQYF.

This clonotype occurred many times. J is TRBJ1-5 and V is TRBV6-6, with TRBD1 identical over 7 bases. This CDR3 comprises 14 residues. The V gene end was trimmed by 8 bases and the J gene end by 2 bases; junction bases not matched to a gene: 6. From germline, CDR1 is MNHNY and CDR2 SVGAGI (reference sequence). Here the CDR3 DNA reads TGTGCCAGCCAACAGGGGATAGGCAATCAGCCCCAGCATTTT. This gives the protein CASQQGIGNQPQHF.